This entry lists 14 T cell receptor beta chains sequenced from one sample in a study of blood T cell repertoires in COVID-19. The repertoire was sequenced with immunoSEQ multiplex PCR; TCRdb's copy has only in-frame clones and lacks some. The data show about 48,000 clones, with about nine tenths seen just once and around 2.6% held by the top ten. Material for sequencing was peripheral blood. The source is a woman at least 80 years old with COVID-19, enrolled during active disease.

V and J are TRBV18 and TRBJ2-2, with D perhaps matching TRBD1 (6 bases). CDR1 and CDR2 from the germline V gene are KGHSH and LQKENI. The CDR3 has 15 residues. The germline V and J ends were trimmed by 2 bases and 0 bases, with 7 bases remaining between them. CDR3: CASSPGQPNTGELFF. The CDR3 DNA reads TGTGCCAGCTCACCAGGACAGCCGAACACCGGGGAGCTGTTTTTT.

This chain connects TRBV4-1 to TRBJ1-2; perhaps TRBD1 as D (6 bases). The germline CDR1 and CDR2 sequences are MGHRA and YSYEKL. CDR3 size: 17 residues. The germline V and J ends were trimmed by 0 bases and 6 bases, with 20 bases remaining between them. This CDR3 is CASSQDQAGGGADGYTF. Here the CDR3 DNA reads TGCGCCAGCAGCCAAGATCAGGCGGGCGGGGGGGCGGATGGCTACACCTTC.

V is TRBV7-8 and J is TRBJ2-1, with TRBD2 identical over 8 bases. V gave up 5 bases and J gave up 2 bases; unmatched junction bases: 8. Germline V gene lookup returns CDR1 SGHVS and CDR2 FQNEAQ. There are 16 residues in the CDR3. The CDR3 loop is CASSLVAGSPYNEQFF. The CDR3 DNA reads as TGTGCCAGCAGCCTCGTAGCGGGAAGCCCCTACAATGAGCAGTTCTTC. Full variable domain (remainder filled in from reference TRBV7-8 and TRBJ2-1): GAGVSQSPRYKVAKRGQDVALRCDPISGHVSLFWYQQALGQGPEFLTYFQNEAQLDKSGLPSDRFFAERPEGSVSTLKIQRTQQEDSAVYLCASSLVAGSPYNEQFFGPGTRLTVL.

This clone was picked up a small number of times. The chain uses TRBV5-4 and TRBJ2-7; D might be TRBD1 (6 bases). Germline CDR1 and CDR2: SGHNT and YYREEE (reference sequence). V was pared by 4 bases and J by 2 bases, with 13 bases between. This CDR3 has 14 amino acids. CDR3 DNA: TGTGCCAGCAGCCGGGGCGGACAGACCTACGAGCAGTACTTC. It is translated as CASSRGGQTYEQYF.

The chain couples TRBV5-1 to TRBJ2-7; 8 bases map to TRBD1. The CDR3 length is 14 residues. Losses at the gene ends were 2 bases for V and 0 bases for J; bases not matched to a gene: 1. Looked up from germline, CDR1 is SGHRS and CDR2 is YFSETQ. CDR3 nucleotides: TGCGCCAGCAGCTTTACAGGGGGCTCCTACGAGCAGTACTTC. Encoded protein: CASSFTGGSYEQYF.

V is TRBV24-1 and J is TRBJ2-3, with 12 positions matching TRBD2. The trim removed 3 bases at V and 5 bases at J, leaving 8 bases unmatched. Germline lookup yields CDR1 KGHDR and CDR2 SFDVKD. CDR3 length equals 17 residues. The CDR3 DNA follows: TGTGCCACCAGTGATCCCGAGACTAGCGGGAGATTAGATACGCAGTATTTT. It translates to CATSDPETSGRLDTQYF.

The chain recombines TRBV14 with TRBJ2-3, with 10 bases lining up with TRBD2. The CDR3 spans 16 residues. V was clipped by 4 bases and J by 0 bases; unmatched bases: 4. Germline V gene data show CDR1 as SGHDN and CDR2 as FVKESK. The CDR3 bases are TGTGCCAGCAGCCTTTGGACTAGCGGAAGCACAGATACGCAGTATTTT. Encoded protein: CASSLWTSGSTDTQYF.

V gene TRBV28 combines with J gene TRBJ1-3; 8 positions match TRBD1. This CDR3 is built from 14 residues. V was pared by 7 bases and J by 5 bases, with 7 bases of the junction left unmatched. Per the germline V gene, CDR1 is MDHEN and CDR2 is SYDVKM. Here the CDR3 reads CASIRTGFRNTIYF. DNA for the CDR3: TGTGCCAGCATAAGGACAGGGTTTAGAAACACCATATATTTT. Full variable domain (rest looked up from reference TRBV28 and TRBJ1-3): DVKVTQSSRYLVKRTGEKVFLECVQDMDHENMFWYRQDPGLGLRLIYFSYDVKMKEKGDIPEGYSVSREKKERFSLILESASTNQTSMYLCASIRTGFRNTIYFGEGSWLTVV.

This sequence joins TRBV7-2 and TRBJ1-5, with D perhaps TRBD1 (5 bases). CDR3 length equals 15 residues. Trimming removed 1 base at V and 8 bases at J, with 15 bases between. Germline V gene sequence: CDR1 SGHTA, CDR2 FQGNSA. The CDR3 is CASSLVGTGIKPQHF. In DNA, the CDR3 is TGTGCCAGCAGCTTAGTCGGGACTGGTATTAAGCCCCAGCATTTT.

The chain uses TRBV3-1 (or the pseudogene TRBV3-2) and TRBJ1-5; TRBD1 is a possible D gene (6 bases). In germline, CDR1 is LGHDT, CDR2 YNNKEL (reference sequence). Trimming stripped 4 bases from V and 2 bases from J, with 12 bases between. The CDR3 sequence is 15 residues long. For the CDR3, the DNA is TGTGCCAGCAGCCCCTTATCAGGGGGCAATCAGCCCCAGCATTTT. Translated: CASSPLSGGNQPQHF.

The CDR3 DNA is TGTGCCAGCAGAGTCACTAGCGGTACTCCGGGCGAGCAGTACTTC. Translation: CASRVTSGTPGEQYF. The rearrangement joins TRBV2 to TRBJ2-7; 8 nucleotides align to TRBD2. Germline values: CDR1 SNHLY, CDR2 FYNNEI. V was pared by 6 bases and J by 6 bases, with 13 bases of the junction left unmatched. This CDR3 is built from 15 residues.

The V and J genes are TRBV24-1 and TRBJ2-2, with 9 bases fitting TRBD1. V lost 2 bases to trimming and J lost 4 bases; unmatched junction nucleotides: 10. Germline V gene lookup returns CDR1 KGHDR and CDR2 SFDVKD. The CDR3 loop spans 18 amino acids. The CDR3 DNA is TGTGCCACCAGTGATTCCAAAAGGACAGGGGTCGTCACCGGGGAGCTGTTTTTT. Encoded protein: CATSDSKRTGVVTGELFF.

This clone has just a few counts. V is TRBV28 and J is TRBJ1-2; 8 bases align to TRBD1. CDR3 length: 14 amino acids. V gave up 6 bases and J gave up 3 bases; unmatched junction bases: 6. Germline V gives CDR1 MDHEN, CDR2 SYDVKM. CDR3 amino acids: CASSTTGGYYGYTF. CDR3 nucleotide sequence: TGTGCCAGCAGCACCACAGGGGGTTACTATGGCTACACCTTC.

The chain combines TRBV25-1 with TRBJ2-6, with D perhaps TRBD1 (6 bases). Trimming stripped 4 bases from V and 0 bases from J, with 10 bases between. The CDR3 spans 16 residues. Germline lookup yields CDR1 MGHDK and CDR2 SYGVNS. Written as DNA, the CDR3 is TGTGCCAGCAGTGGCAGGGGATCCTCTGGGGCCAACGTCCTGACTTTC. Translated, it gives CASSGRGSSGANVLTF.